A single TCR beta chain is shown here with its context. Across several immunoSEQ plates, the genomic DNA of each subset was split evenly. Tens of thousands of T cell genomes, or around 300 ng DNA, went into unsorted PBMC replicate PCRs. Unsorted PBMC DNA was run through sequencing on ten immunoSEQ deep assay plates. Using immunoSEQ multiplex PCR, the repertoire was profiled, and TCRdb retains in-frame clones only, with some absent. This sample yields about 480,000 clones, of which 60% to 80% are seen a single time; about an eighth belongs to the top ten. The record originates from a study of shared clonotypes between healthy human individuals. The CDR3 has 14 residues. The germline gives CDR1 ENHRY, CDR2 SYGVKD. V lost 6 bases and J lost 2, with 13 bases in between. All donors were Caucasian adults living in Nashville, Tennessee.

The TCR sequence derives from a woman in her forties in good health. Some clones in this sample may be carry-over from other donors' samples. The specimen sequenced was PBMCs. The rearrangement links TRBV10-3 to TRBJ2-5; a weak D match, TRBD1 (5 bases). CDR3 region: CAISAIQAQETQYF. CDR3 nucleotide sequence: TGTGCCATCAGCGCCATACAGGCGCAAGAGACCCAGTACTTC.